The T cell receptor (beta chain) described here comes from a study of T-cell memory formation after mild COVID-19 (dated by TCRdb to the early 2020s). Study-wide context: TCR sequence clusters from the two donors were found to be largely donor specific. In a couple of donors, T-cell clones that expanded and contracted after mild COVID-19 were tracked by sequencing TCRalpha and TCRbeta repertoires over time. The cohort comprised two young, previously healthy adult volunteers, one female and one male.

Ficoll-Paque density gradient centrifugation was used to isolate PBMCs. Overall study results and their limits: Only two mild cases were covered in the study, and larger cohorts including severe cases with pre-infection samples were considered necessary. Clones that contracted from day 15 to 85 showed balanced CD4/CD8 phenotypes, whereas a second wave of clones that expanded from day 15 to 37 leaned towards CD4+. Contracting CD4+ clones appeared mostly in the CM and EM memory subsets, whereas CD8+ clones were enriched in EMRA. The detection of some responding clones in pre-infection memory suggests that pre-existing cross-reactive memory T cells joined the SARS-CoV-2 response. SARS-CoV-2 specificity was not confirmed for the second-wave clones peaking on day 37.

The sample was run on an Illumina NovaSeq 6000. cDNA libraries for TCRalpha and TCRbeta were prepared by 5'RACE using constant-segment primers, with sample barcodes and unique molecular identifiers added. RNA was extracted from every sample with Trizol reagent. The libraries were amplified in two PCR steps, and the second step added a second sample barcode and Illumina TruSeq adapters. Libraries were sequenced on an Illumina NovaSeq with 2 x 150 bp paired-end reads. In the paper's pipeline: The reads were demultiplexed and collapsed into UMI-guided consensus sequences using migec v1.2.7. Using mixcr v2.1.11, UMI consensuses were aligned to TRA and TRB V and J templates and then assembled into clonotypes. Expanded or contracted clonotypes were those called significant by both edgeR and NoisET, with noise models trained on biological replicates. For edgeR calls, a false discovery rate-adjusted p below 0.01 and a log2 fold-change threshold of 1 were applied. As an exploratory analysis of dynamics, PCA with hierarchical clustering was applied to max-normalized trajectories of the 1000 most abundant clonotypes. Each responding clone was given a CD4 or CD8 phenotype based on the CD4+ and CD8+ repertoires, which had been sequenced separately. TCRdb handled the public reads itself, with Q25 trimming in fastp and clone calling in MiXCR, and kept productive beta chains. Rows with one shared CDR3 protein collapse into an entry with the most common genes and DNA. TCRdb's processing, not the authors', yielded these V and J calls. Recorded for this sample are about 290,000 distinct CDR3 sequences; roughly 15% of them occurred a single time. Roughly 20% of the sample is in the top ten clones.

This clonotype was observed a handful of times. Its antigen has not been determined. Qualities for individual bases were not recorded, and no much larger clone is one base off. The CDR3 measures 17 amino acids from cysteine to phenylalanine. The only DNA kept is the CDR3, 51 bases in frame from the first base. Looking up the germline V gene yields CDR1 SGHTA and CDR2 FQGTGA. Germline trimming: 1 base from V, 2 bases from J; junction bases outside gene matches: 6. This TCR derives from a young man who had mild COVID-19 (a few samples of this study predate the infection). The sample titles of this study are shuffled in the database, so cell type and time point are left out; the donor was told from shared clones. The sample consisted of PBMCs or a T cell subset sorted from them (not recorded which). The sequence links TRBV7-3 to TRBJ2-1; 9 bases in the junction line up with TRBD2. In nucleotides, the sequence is TGTGCCAGCAGCTTAAGGGCGGCTAGCGGGGCCTACAATGAGCAGTTCTTC. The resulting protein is CASSLRAASGAYNEQFF.